This is a list of T cell receptor beta chains from one sample in a study of Ad26.COV2.S vaccination and SARS-CoV-2 variants. Produced via immunoSEQ multiplex PCR; TCRdb's table is partial and in-frame only. The sample shows about 180,000 clones, around 88% of them seen only once. The starting material was peripheral blood, obtained after recovery from COVID-19. The receptors originated from a human donor who had recovered from COVID-19. CDR3s include the opening cysteine and the closing phenylalanine or tryptophan. D genes are given only for firm matches.

d_gene: .
j_gene: TRBJ2-5
v_gene: TRBV7-9
CDR3aa: CASSLWVTQYF

d_gene: .
j_gene: TRBJ1-6
v_gene: TRBV3-1/TRBV3-2
CDR3aa: CASSPSKRSPLHF

d_gene: .
j_gene: TRBJ2-7
v_gene: TRBV20-1
CDR3aa: CSSRHSYEQYF

d_gene: .
j_gene: TRBJ2-3
v_gene: TRBV24-1
CDR3aa: CATSRGDTQYF

d_gene: .
j_gene: TRBJ2-7
v_gene: TRBV6-6
CDR3aa: CASKDRGGSYEQYF

d_gene: .
j_gene: TRBJ2-5
v_gene: TRBV5-4
CDR3aa: CASSQKTEIQETQYF

d_gene: TRBD1
j_gene: TRBJ1-1
v_gene: TRBV15
CDR3aa: CATSNPRTGRTEAFF

d_gene: TRBD1
j_gene: TRBJ2-1
v_gene: TRBV5-1
CDR3aa: CASSLRKILRTGEGLDNEQFF

d_gene: TRBD1
j_gene: TRBJ2-7
v_gene: TRBV5-6
CDR3aa: CASSPTGGQGIYEQYF

d_gene: TRBD1
j_gene: TRBJ1-6
v_gene: TRBV19
CDR3aa: CASSYRGREPLHF

d_gene: TRBD2
j_gene: TRBJ2-7
v_gene: TRBV5-1
CDR3aa: CASSLVLSIPGTSAYEQYF

d_gene: .
j_gene: TRBJ1-2
v_gene: TRBV9
CDR3aa: CASSEGQQHANYGYTF

d_gene: .
j_gene: TRBJ1-5
v_gene: TRBV11-2
CDR3aa: CASSPTGNQPQHF

d_gene: TRBD2
j_gene: TRBJ2-3
v_gene: TRBV4-2
CDR3aa: CASLTEAGGGADTQYF

d_gene: TRBD1
j_gene: TRBJ2-3
v_gene: TRBV13
CDR3aa: CASSLGQGMTDTQYF

d_gene: TRBD2
j_gene: TRBJ2-7
v_gene: TRBV7-3
CDR3aa: CASRPLAAYPSYEQYF

d_gene: .
j_gene: TRBJ2-5
v_gene: TRBV7-9
CDR3aa: CASSTQGGVGETQYF

d_gene: TRBD1
j_gene: TRBJ1-2
v_gene: TRBV28
CDR3aa: CASSPPGQAANYGYTF

d_gene: .
j_gene: TRBJ2-3
v_gene: TRBV9
CDR3aa: CASSVAWGAEGTDTQYF

d_gene: TRBD1
j_gene: TRBJ2-7
v_gene: TRBV28
CDR3aa: CASRLRQGSSYEQYF

d_gene: .
j_gene: TRBJ2-1
v_gene: TRBV7-8
CDR3aa: CASSLRESGYNEQFF

d_gene: .
j_gene: TRBJ2-3
v_gene: TRBV25-1
CDR3aa: CASSPLLPLAEGEDTQYF